The source of this T cell receptor (beta chain) is a study of blood T cells in healthy people across ages. Study observations and caveats: One million T cells yielded diversity estimates that were considered underestimates. More naive CD4+ cells and higher diversity marked long-lived donors relative to aged donors. Per million T cells, TCR beta diversity dropped roughly linearly as age increased.

CDR3 length: 13 residues. Germline lookup yields CDR1 DFQATT and CDR2 SNEGSKA (reference sequence). A note on this clonotype: Its specificity is not known.

A second PCR of 7 to 11 cycles used a sample-barcoded 5' primer and a J-beta primer mix. Any given sample supplied a minimum of 3 million CDR3-containing paired-end reads. TCRdb independently ran MiXCR on the 5' RACE reads; one entry per CDR3 protein. The repertoire holds 600,000 to 1,000,000 distinct CDR3 sequences, with nearly 60% as singletons. This receptor was taken from a man aged 30-40 years in good health. The sequencing sample was made of blood. The V and J genes are TRBV20-1 and TRBJ2-1; perhaps D is TRBD1 or TRBD2 (5 bases each). The CDR3 DNA follows: TGCAGCCCCCTGGGGACCCAGCGCAATGAGCAGTTCTTC. Translated: CSPLGTQRNEQFF.